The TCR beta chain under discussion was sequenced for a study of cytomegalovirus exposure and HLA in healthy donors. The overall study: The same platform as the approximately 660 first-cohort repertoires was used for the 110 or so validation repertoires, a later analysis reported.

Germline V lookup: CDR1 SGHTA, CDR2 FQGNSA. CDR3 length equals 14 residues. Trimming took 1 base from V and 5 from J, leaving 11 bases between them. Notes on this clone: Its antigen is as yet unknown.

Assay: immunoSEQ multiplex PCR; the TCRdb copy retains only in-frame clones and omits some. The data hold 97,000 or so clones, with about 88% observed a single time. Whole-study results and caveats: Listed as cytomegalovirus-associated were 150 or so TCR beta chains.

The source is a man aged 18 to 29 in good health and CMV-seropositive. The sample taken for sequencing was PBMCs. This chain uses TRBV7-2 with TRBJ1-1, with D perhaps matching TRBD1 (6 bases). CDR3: CASSLGQALTEAFF. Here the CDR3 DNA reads TGTGCCAGCAGCTTAGGACAGGCTCTTACTGAAGCTTTCTTT.